The 4 T cell receptor beta chains reported below all come from one sample, sequenced in a study of blood T cell repertoires in COVID-19. This table comes from immunoSEQ multiplex PCR, and its TCRdb copy is limited to in-frame clones, with some not included. The table has roughly 440,000 clones, about 87% seen once. Specimen: peripheral blood. These receptor sequences come from a woman between 45 and 60 years old with COVID-19, enrolled during active disease.

The rearrangement joins TRBV24-1 to TRBJ1-4, with a possible D match to TRBD1 (6 bases). The length of the CDR3 is 14 residues. Looked up from germline, CDR1 is KGHDR and CDR2 is SFDVKD. The V gene lost 5 bases and the J gene lost 10 bases, with 16 bases spanning the gap. Here the CDR3 DNA reads TGTGCCACCAGTGGAAGGCAGGGGTATGGAAAACTGTTTTTT. Its translation: CATSGRQGYGKLFF.

This clone was found once. This chain links TRBV9 with TRBJ2-1; D gene uncertain. Trimming pared 3 bases from V and 2 bases from J, leaving 3 bases between. The CDR3 extends over 12 amino acids. The germline CDR1 and CDR2 sequences are SGDLS and YYNGEE. CDR3 coding DNA: TGTGCCAGCAGCGCAACCTACAATGAGCAGTTCTTC. Its protein product is CASSATYNEQFF.

The chain has TRBV2 and TRBJ2-7, with D possibly being TRBD1 (5 bases). This CDR3 comprises 15 residues. Germline loops: CDR1 SNHLY, CDR2 FYNNEI. Trimming shortened V by 0 bases and J by 3 bases, and 12 bases separated the two germline ends. CDR3 loop: CASSEAGQANYEQYF. The CDR3 nucleotides are TGTGCCAGCAGTGAAGCGGGGCAGGCTAACTACGAGCAGTACTTC.

The chain recombines TRBV6-5 with TRBJ1-6; no definite D call. CDR1 and CDR2 (germline): MNHEY, SVGAGI. The CDR3 is 14 amino acids. Trimming shortened V by 5 bases and J by 6 bases, and 11 bases separated the two germline ends. The CDR3 here is CASSRTGINSPLHF. The CDR3 bases are TGTGCCAGCAGTCGAACCGGGATTAATTCACCCCTCCACTTT.